This passage covers 10 T cell receptor beta chains from one sample sequenced in a study of siplizumab effects on memory and regulatory T cells. Produced via immunoSEQ multiplex PCR; TCRdb's table is partial and in-frame only. The sample consists of 85,000 to 130,000 clones, more than 90% of them appearing once. Sequenced sample: CD4+ T cells sorted from blood. The receptors here all came from a human donor in good health. Some clones in this sample may be carry-over from other donors' samples.

The chain is built from TRBV30 and TRBJ1-5, with D unclear. Trimming took 1 base from V and 0 from J, leaving 7 bases between them. The CDR3 has 14 residues. The germline CDR1 and CDR2 sequences are GTSNPN and SVGIG (reference sequence). Here the CDR3 reads CAWSAGNSNQPQHF. The CDR3 DNA reads as TGTGCCTGGAGTGCCGGGAATAGCAATCAGCCCCAGCATTTT.

V usage is TRBV7-2 and J usage is TRBJ2-2; D is possibly TRBD1 or TRBD2 (7 bases each). Per the germline V gene, CDR1 is SGHTA and CDR2 is FQGNSA. The CDR3 has 16 amino acids. V was trimmed by 6 bases and J by 2 bases, leaving 16 bases between them. CDR3 region: CASSSRGGGNTGELFF. CDR3 sequence (DNA): TGTGCCAGCAGTTCTCGGGGAGGGGGCAACACCGGGGAGCTGTTTTTT.

The rearrangement joins TRBV19 to TRBJ2-7; TRBD1 matches at 7 bases. Per the germline V gene, CDR1 is LNHDA and CDR2 is SQIVND (reference sequence). The junction had 9 bases not matched to a gene; V was cut back by 4 bases and J by 0 bases. CDR3 length equals 16 residues. CDR3 amino acids: CASSTPGGETSYEQYF. In nucleotides, the CDR3 is TGTGCCAGTAGTACGCCAGGGGGAGAAACCTCCTACGAGCAGTACTTC.

V is TRBV19 and J is TRBJ1-2; D might be TRBD1 (6 bases). In germline, CDR1 is LNHDA, CDR2 SQIVND (reference sequence). CDR3 length equals 12 residues. V lost 6 bases, J lost 4 bases, and 9 bases lay in between. In DNA form, the CDR3 reads TGTGCCAGTAGCCCGGACAGCTATGGCTACACCTTC. Translation: CASSPDSYGYTF.

V is TRBV25-1 and J is TRBJ1-5, with TRBD1 identical over 9 bases. There are 13 residues in the CDR3. Trimming took 7 bases from V and 4 from J; bases not matched to a gene: 2. Germline-derived CDR1 and CDR2 are MGHDK and SYGVNS. CDR3 bases: TGTGCCAGCACCGGACAGGGGAATCAGCCCCAGCATTTT. Amino acid sequence: CASTGQGNQPQHF. The variable domain in full, with the rest retrieved from reference TRBV25-1 and TRBJ1-5, is EADIYQTPRYLVIGTGKKITLECSQTMGHDKMYWYQQDPGMELHLIHYSYGVNSTEKGDLSSESTVSRIRTEHFPLTLESARPSHTSQYLCASTGQGNQPQHFGDGTRLSIL.

The CDR3 loop is CASSRQGTSEAFF. In DNA, the CDR3 is TGTGCCAGCAGTCGGCAGGGTACTTCTGAAGCTTTCTTT. The chain joins TRBV9 to TRBJ1-1; maybe TRBD1 (5 bases). The germline V gene encodes CDR1 SGDLS and CDR2 YYNGEE. V gave up 5 bases and J gave up 6 bases, with 14 bases separating them. The CDR3 loop spans 13 amino acids.

The V and J genes are TRBV2 and TRBJ2-1; D is possibly TRBD2 (6 bases). V was cut by 7 bases and J by 6 bases, with 13 bases left in between. Germline V gene data show CDR1 as SNHLY and CDR2 as FYNNEI. The CDR3 has 13 amino acids. The CDR3 here is CASTPTRINEQFF. DNA of the CDR3: TGTGCCAGCACCCCGACTAGGATCAATGAGCAGTTCTTC.

The chain couples TRBV27 to TRBJ2-3; TRBD2 is a possible D gene (6 bases). Trimming shortened V by 7 bases and J by 2 bases, and 13 bases separated the two germline ends. There are 14 residues in the CDR3. Germline CDR1 MNHEY, CDR2 SMNVEV (reference sequence). The CDR3 loop reads CASTLGRNTDTQYF. The CDR3 nucleotides read TGTGCCAGCACCTTGGGGAGGAACACAGATACGCAGTATTTT.

The J gene is TRBJ2-3, the V gene TRBV11-3; D unresolved. CDR1 and CDR2 from the germline V gene are SGHNT and YENEEA. The V end lost 4 bases, the J end lost 4 bases, and 6 bases lay between the germline ends. The CDR3 spans 12 residues. CDR3 nucleotide sequence: TGTGCCAGCAGCTCTAGTGCAGATACGCAGTATTTT. It is translated as CASSSSADTQYF. The whole variable domain, remainder taken from reference TRBV11-3 and TRBJ2-3, is EAGVVQSPRYKIIEKKQPVAFWCNPISGHNTLYWYLQNLGQGPELLIRYENEEAVDDSQLPKDRFSAERLKGVDSTLKIQPAELGDSAVYLCASSSSADTQYFGPGTRLTVL.

The CDR3 sequence is CASSQVRQGGQYF. In nucleotides, the CDR3 is TGTGCCAGCAGCCAAGTACGACAGGGGGGGCAGTACTTC. J is TRBJ2-7 and V is TRBV14; 9 bases match TRBD1. The germline CDR1 and CDR2 sequences are SGHDN and FVKESK. The length of the CDR3 is 13 residues. J gave up 9 bases and V 1 base, and 4 bases lay outside the gene matches.